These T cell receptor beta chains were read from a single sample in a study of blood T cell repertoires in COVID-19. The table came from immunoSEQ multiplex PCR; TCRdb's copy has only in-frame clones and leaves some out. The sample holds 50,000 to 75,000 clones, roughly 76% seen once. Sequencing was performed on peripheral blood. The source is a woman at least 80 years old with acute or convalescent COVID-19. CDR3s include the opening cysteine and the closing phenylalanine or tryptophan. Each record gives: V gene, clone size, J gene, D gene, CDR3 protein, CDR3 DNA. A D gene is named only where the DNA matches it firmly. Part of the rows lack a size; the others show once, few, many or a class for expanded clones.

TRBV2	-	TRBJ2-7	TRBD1	CASSEARQGAYEQYF	TGTGCCAGCAGTGAAGCGCGACAGGGGGCCTACGAGCAGTACTTC
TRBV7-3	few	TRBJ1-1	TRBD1	CASSRGGSSTEAFF	TGTGCCAGCAGCCGAGGGGGCTCGAGCACTGAAGCTTTCTTT
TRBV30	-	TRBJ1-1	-	CAWRYQVMNTEAFF	TGTGCCTGGAGGTACCAGGTTATGAACACTGAAGCTTTCTTT
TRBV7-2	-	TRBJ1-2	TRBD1	CASSFLTGGGLYTF	TGTGCCAGCAGCTTCCTGACAGGGGGTGGTCTATACACCTTC
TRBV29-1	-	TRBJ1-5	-	CSVSDGVLGNQPQHF	TGCAGCGTGAGTGACGGGGTCCTAGGCAATCAGCCCCAGCATTTT
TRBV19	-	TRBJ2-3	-	CASTRGLGANTQYF	TGTGCCAGTACCAGGGGTTTGGGGGCGAATACGCAGTATTTT
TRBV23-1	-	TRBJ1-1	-	CASSQASRGEAFF	TGCGCCAGCAGTCAAGCCTCCAGGGGTGAAGCTTTCTTT
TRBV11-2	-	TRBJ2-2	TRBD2	CASSLPTSGIVGELFF	TGTGCCAGCAGCTTACCGACTAGCGGGATCGTCGGGGAGCTGTTTTTT
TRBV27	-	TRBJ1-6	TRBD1	CASTLTGVSYNSPLHF	TGTGCCAGCACCTTGACAGGGGTATCCTATAATTCACCCCTCCACTTT
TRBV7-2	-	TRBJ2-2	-	CASRLPLTSPGELFF	TGTGCCAGCAGACTGCCCCTAACTAGCCCCGGGGAGCTGTTTTTT
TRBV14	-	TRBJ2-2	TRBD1	CASSQVEQGEPGELFF	TGTGCCAGCAGCCAAGTTGAACAGGGGGAGCCCGGGGAGCTGTTTTTT
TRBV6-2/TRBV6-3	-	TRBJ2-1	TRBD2	CASSTGTSGRHEQFF	TGTGCCAGCAGTACCGGGACTAGCGGGAGGCATGAGCAGTTCTTC
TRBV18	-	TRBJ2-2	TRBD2	CASSPSGRHTGELFF	TGTGCCAGCTCACCTAGCGGGAGGCACACCGGGGAGCTGTTTTTT
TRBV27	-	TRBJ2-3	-	CASSLQGRPSTDTQYF	TGTGCCAGCAGTTTACAGGGAAGACCCTCCACAGATACGCAGTATTTT
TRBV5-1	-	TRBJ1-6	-	CASSLEGAPQSPLHF	TGCGCCAGCAGCTTGGAAGGGGCTCCACAGTCACCCCTCCACTTT
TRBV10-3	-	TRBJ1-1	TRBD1	CAISESGTGVDTEAFF	TGTGCCATCAGTGAGTCGGGGACAGGGGTAGACACTGAAGCTTTCTTT